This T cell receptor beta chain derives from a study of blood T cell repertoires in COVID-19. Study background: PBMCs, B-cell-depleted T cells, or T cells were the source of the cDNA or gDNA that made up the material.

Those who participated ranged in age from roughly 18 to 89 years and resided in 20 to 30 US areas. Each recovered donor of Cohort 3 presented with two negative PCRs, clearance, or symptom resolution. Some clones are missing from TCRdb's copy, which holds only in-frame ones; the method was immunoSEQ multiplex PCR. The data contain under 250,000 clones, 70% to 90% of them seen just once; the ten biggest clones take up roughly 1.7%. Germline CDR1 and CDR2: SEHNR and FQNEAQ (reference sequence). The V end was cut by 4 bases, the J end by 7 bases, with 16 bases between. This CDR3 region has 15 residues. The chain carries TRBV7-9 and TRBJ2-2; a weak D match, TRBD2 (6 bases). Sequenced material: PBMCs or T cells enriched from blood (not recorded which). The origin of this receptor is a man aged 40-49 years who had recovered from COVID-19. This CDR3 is CASSSTTRLGGELFF. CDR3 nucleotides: TGTGCCAGCAGCTCAACGACTAGGTTGGGCGGGGAGCTGTTTTTT.